This T cell receptor beta chain was identified during a study of early T cells in non-severe SARS-CoV-2 infection. In the study overall: Bulk RNA from unsorted whole blood was sequenced; chains were unpaired.

This clonotype was found many times. TCRdb called the 5' RACE reads again in MiXCR, with one record for every CDR3 protein. Among about 30,000 distinct CDR3 sequences listed, approximately 7% were seen once. The sequence came from an adult who was a healthcare worker with PCR-confirmed SARS-CoV-2 infection or an uninfected control (not recorded which). The specimen was whole blood.

The CDR3 sequence: CASSRPPTLAGLTDTQYF. In DNA form, the CDR3 reads TGTGCCAGCAGCCGCCCGCCTACACTAGCGGGGCTCACAGATACGCAGTATTTT. The chain links TRBV13 to TRBJ2-3, with 10 positions matching TRBD2. The CDR3 extends over 18 amino acids. With 5 bases clipped from V and 2 bases from J, the junction kept 13 bases outside the gene matches. Germline V gene sequence: CDR1 PRHDT, CDR2 FYEKMQ (reference sequence).